The 14 T cell receptor beta chains below come from one sample, sequenced in a study of cytomegalovirus exposure and HLA in healthy donors. In the PCR, 60 Vbeta and 13 Jbeta primers were used. Using immunoSEQ multiplex PCR, the repertoire was profiled, and TCRdb retains in-frame clones only, with some absent. The sample has approximately 120,000 clones. The specimen sequenced was PBMCs. Receptor source: a man aged 18 to 29 in good health and CMV-seronegative.

The chain carries TRBV5-5 and TRBJ2-3; 10 nucleotides agree with TRBD2. Trimming at V came to 4 bases and at J to 1 base, leaving 3 bases not matched to a gene. The CDR3 consists of 15 residues. Germline V gene lookup returns CDR1 SGHKS and CDR2 YYEKEE (reference sequence). In DNA, the CDR3 is TGTGCCAGCAGCACAGGACTAGCGGGCACAGATACGCAGTATTTT. Translation gives CASSTGLAGTDTQYF.

The chain links TRBV18 to TRBJ1-2, with 9 bases matching TRBD1. The junction had 12 bases not matched to a gene; V was cut back by 1 base and J by 3 bases. The CDR3 runs to 18 residues. The germline V gene encodes CDR1 KGHSH and CDR2 LQKENI. CDR3 amino acids: CASSPLVTGTGSYYGYTF. CDR3 coding DNA: TGTGCCAGCTCACCACTCGTGACCGGGACAGGGTCCTACTATGGCTACACCTTC. Using reference TRBV18 and TRBJ1-2 for the parts outside the CDR3, the full variable domain is NAGVMQNPRHLVRRRGQEARLRCSPMKGHSHVYWYRQLPEEGLKFMVYLQKENIIDESGMPKERFSAEFPKEGPSILRIQQVVRGDSAAYFCASSPLVTGTGSYYGYTFGSGTRLTVV.

This chain connects TRBV14 to TRBJ2-2; 10 bases fit TRBD2. Germline trimming cut 0 bases from V and 2 bases from J; bases unmatched to any gene: 3. This CDR3 comprises 17 residues. CDR1 is SGHDN, CDR2 FVKESK, per germline. CDR3 region: CASSQDLAGANTGELFF. As DNA, the CDR3 is TGTGCCAGCAGCCAAGATCTAGCGGGGGCAAACACCGGGGAGCTGTTTTTT.

V usage is TRBV19 and J usage is TRBJ2-7, with 11 bases matching TRBD1. J gave up 7 bases and V 3 bases, and 5 bases lay outside the gene matches. The CDR3 sequence is 14 residues long. The germline V gene encodes CDR1 LNHDA and CDR2 SQIVND (reference sequence). As DNA, the CDR3 is TGTGCCAGTAGTATTGGGACAGGGGGTGGGGAGCAGTACTTC. Protein: CASSIGTGGGEQYF.

This sequence joins TRBV13 and TRBJ2-1; tentatively, D is TRBD1 (5 bases). V lost 7 bases and J lost 9, with 19 bases in between. CDR1 is PRHDT and CDR2 is FYEKMQ in the germline V gene (reference sequence). The CDR3 is 14 amino acids. CDR3 nucleotide sequence: TGTGCCAGCATCTATGGGGCGCGGCCCGGTGAGCAGTTCTTC. Translation: CASIYGARPGEQFF.

This chain links TRBV19 with TRBJ2-3, with 9 nucleotides matching TRBD2. The CDR3 runs to 23 residues. Germline assignment: CDR1 LNHDA and CDR2 SQIVND (reference sequence). The trim removed 3 bases at V and 2 bases at J, leaving 27 bases unmatched. The CDR3 here is CASSITVGAGGSLPFRDTDTQYF. The CDR3 DNA reads as TGTGCCAGTAGTATCACCGTGGGAGCGGGGGGCTCCCTGCCCTTTCGTGACACAGATACGCAGTATTTT.

The chain uses TRBV7-8 and TRBJ2-7, with D tentatively TRBD2 (5 bases). CDR3 size: 15 residues. Looked up from germline, CDR1 is SGHVS and CDR2 is FQNEAQ. The V gene lost 1 base and the J gene lost 0 bases, with 10 bases spanning the gap. The CDR3 sequence: CASSLGVSDSYEQYF. Here the CDR3 DNA reads TGTGCCAGCAGCTTAGGGGTTAGCGACTCCTACGAGCAGTACTTC.

Here the CDR3 reads CASSPDRSDEQFF. CDR3 coding DNA: TGTGCCAGCAGCCCTGACAGGAGCGATGAGCAGTTCTTC. The chain employs TRBV11-2 and TRBJ2-1, with a tentative D call TRBD1 (6 bases). The CDR3 extends over 13 amino acids. Germline V lookup: CDR1 SGHAT, CDR2 FQNNGV. V was clipped by 5 bases and J by 8 bases, with 13 bases between them.

This chain connects TRBV5-6 to TRBJ1-5; D call uncertain. Trimming took 2 bases from V and 0 from J, leaving 9 bases between them. Looked up from germline, CDR1 is SGHDT and CDR2 is YYEEEE. The CDR3 length is 15 residues. Here the CDR3 reads CASSLESYSNQPQHF. CDR3 in DNA: TGTGCCAGCAGCTTAGAGTCCTATAGCAATCAGCCCCAGCATTTT.

The chain has TRBV28 and TRBJ2-1, with 7 positions matching TRBD2. Germline V lookup: CDR1 MDHEN, CDR2 SYDVKM. The CDR3 contains 16 residues. Losses at the gene ends were 2 bases for V and 8 bases for J; bases not matched to a gene: 12. CDR3 protein: CASSLRGDPRGDEQFF. CDR3 sequence (DNA): TGTGCCAGCAGTTTACGAGGGGACCCACGGGGGGATGAGCAGTTCTTC.

The genes are TRBV12-5 and TRBJ2-1; 10 bases map to TRBD2. This CDR3 has 17 amino acids. Unmatched junction bases numbered 7, after V lost 1 base and J lost 4 bases. CDR1 is LGHNT, CDR2 FRNRAP, per germline. In nucleotides, the CDR3 is TGTGCTAGTGGTTTGGGCCATAGCGGGGGGTTGTACAATGAGCAGTTCTTC. The encoded protein is CASGLGHSGGLYNEQFF.

The chain couples TRBV10-3 to TRBJ2-1, with 10 nucleotides matching TRBD1. Germline V lookup: CDR1 ENHRY, CDR2 SYGVKD. This CDR3 contains 14 residues. After removal of 4 bases from V and 5 bases from J, the junction contained 2 bases not matched to a gene. CDR3 DNA: TGTGCCATCAGTGGGGACAGGGGAGACAATGAGCAGTTCTTC. The encoded protein is CAISGDRGDNEQFF.

The CDR3 DNA sequence: TGTGCCAGCAGCTTCCTCTCAGGGGGCGATCAGCCCCAGCATTTT. Its protein is CASSFLSGGDQPQHF. The gene calls are TRBV7-9 and TRBJ1-5, with TRBD1 matching over 8 bases. V was clipped by 3 bases and J by 5 bases; unmatched bases: 6. The CDR3 is 15 residues long. The germline gives CDR1 SEHNR, CDR2 FQNEAQ (reference sequence).

The chain is built from TRBV5-1 and TRBJ2-2; 10 bases match TRBD2. The germline V gene has CDR1 SGHRS and CDR2 YFSETQ. The CDR3 has 14 residues. With V trimmed by 7 bases and J by 7 bases, 7 bases remained unmatched. The chain's CDR3 is CASVPSGSVGELFF. As DNA, the CDR3 is TGCGCCAGCGTCCCTAGCGGGAGCGTCGGGGAGCTGTTTTTT.